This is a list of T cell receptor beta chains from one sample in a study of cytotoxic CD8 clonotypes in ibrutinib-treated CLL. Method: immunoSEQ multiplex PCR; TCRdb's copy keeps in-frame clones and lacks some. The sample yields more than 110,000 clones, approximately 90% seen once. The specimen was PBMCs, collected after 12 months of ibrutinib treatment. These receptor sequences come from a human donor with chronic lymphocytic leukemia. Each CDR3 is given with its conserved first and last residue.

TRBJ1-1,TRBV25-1,CASSIRGTEAFF
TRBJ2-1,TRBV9,CASSVEGTSESREFF
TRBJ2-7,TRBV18,CASSPPAGGINSYEQYF
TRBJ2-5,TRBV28,CASSTGVGETQYF
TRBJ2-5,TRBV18,CASSELSSEETQYF
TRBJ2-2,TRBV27,CASKPGLARAGELFF
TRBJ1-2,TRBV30,CAWTSWGHYGYTF
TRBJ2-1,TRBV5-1,CASSFDSYNEQFF
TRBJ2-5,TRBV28,CASSFPAYGQRSQETQYF
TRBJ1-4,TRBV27,CASSPSAGRTPGKLFF
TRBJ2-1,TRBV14,CASSQRTGAVSYNEQFF
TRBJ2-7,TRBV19,CASSIRGGGAEQYF
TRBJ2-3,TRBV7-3,CASSRIAASSTDTQYF
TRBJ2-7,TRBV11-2,CASSLWEAGSSYEQYF
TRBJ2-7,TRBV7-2,CASSLTTSGTSSFEQYF
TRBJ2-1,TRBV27,CASSFPRTSGGNEQFF
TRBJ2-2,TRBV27,CASSPYTGELFF
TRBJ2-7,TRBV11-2,CASSPGTSGRFFYEQYF
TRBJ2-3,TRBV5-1,CASSSAGADTQYF
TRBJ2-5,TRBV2,CASSGLAGQETQYF
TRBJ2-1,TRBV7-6,CASSLGLGAGYEQFF
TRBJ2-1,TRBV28,CASSLYGRTYNEQFF
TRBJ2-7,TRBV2,CASSEGLGQYF
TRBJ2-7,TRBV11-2,CASSLGQGRSYEQYF
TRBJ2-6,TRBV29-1,CSVTASSGANVLTF
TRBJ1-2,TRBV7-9,CASLPQQKASNYGYTF
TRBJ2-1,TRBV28,CASSQRTSGARGQFF
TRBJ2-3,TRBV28,CASRRTGVDTQYF
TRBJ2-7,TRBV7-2,CASSLVEGLYF
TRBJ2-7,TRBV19,CASSITGTTYEQYF
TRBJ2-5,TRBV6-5,CASSMTGTGGETQYF
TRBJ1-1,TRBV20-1,CSRGRGTEAFF
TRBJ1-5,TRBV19,CASSMAVGGADNQPQHF
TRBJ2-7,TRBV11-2,CASSSRTTGRGKYEQYF
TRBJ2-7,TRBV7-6,CASPEGEQYF